The 26 T cell receptor beta chains presented below share a single source sample, sequenced in a study of CD8 T cells in Susac syndrome. RNA amounts of roughly 0.45 to 1 ug underwent reverse transcription with random hexamers. From the immunoSEQ multiplex PCR reads, TCRdb called clonotypes with MiXCR, one entry per CDR3 protein. Of roughly 250,000 distinct CDR3 sequences listed, 90% to 96% are singletons. The sequenced material came from CD4+ T cells from PBMCs. The receptor set was obtained from a human donor with Susac syndrome.

The CDR3 DNA reads TGCAGCGTTGGTCCCGGGGTCGGAGAAAAACTGTTTTTT. Encoded protein: CSVGPGVGEKLFF. This rearrangement joins TRBV29-1 to TRBJ1-4; no firm D call. The CDR3 spans 13 residues. Germline assignment: CDR1 SQVTM and CDR2 ANQGSEA. Trimming took off 4 bases at V and 8 bases at J, with 14 bases between the two ends. The whole variable domain, remainder taken from reference TRBV29-1 and TRBJ1-4, is SAVISQKPSRDICQRGTSLTIQCQVDSQVTMMFWYRQQPGQSLTLIATANQGSEATYESGFVIDKFPISRPNLTFSTLTVSNMSPEDSSIYLCSVGPGVGEKLFFGSGTQLSVL.

This chain uses TRBV5-1 with TRBJ2-1; the match to TRBD2 covers 10 bases. The junction had 11 bases not matched to a gene; V was cut back by 4 bases and J by 4 bases. The CDR3 spans 17 residues. The germline V gene encodes CDR1 SGHRS and CDR2 YFSETQ. The CDR3 DNA reads as TGCGCCAGCAGCGGCAGCGGGAGGGCCTCACAGTACAATGAGCAGTTCTTC. Protein sequence: CASSGSGRASQYNEQFF. The variable domain in full, completed from reference TRBV5-1 and TRBJ2-1, reads KAGVTQTPRYLIKTRGQQVTLSCSPISGHRSVSWYQQTPGQGLQFLFEYFSETQRNKGNFPGRFSGRQFSNSRSEMNVSTLELGDSALYLCASSGSGRASQYNEQFFGPGTRLTVL.

V and J are TRBV5-1 and TRBJ2-7, with TRBD1 as a possible D gene (6 bases). The germline V gene encodes CDR1 SGHRS and CDR2 YFSETQ. The CDR3 is 15 residues long. The V and J ends lost 1 base and 6 bases respectively, with 17 bases between them. The CDR3 region is CASSLRAGDVGEQYF. The CDR3 DNA reads TGCGCCAGCAGCTTGCGGGCAGGGGACGTCGGCGAGCAGTACTTC.

The chain recombines TRBV30 with TRBJ1-2, with D possibly matching TRBD1 (6 bases). The germline V gene encodes CDR1 GTSNPN and CDR2 SVGIG (reference sequence). This CDR3 comprises 15 residues. V was clipped by 0 bases and J by 4 bases, with 15 bases between them. The CDR3 reads CAWSVRVRGIYGYTF. The CDR3 DNA reads TGTGCCTGGAGTGTAAGAGTCAGGGGAATCTATGGCTACACCTTC.

V and J are TRBV6-6 and TRBJ2-3, with D perhaps TRBD1 or TRBD2 (5 bases each). The CDR3 is made up of 14 amino acids. V gave up 7 bases and J gave up 0 bases, with 11 bases separating them. Looked up from germline, CDR1 is MNHNY and CDR2 is SVGAGI (reference sequence). The CDR3 nucleotides are TGTGCCAGCACCCACGGGGCCAGCACAGATACGCAGTATTTT. This translates into CASTHGASTDTQYF.

As DNA, the CDR3 is TGTGCCAGCAGCTTACTCGCTAGCGTTTACAATGAGCAGTTCTTC. Amino acid sequence: CASSLLASVYNEQFF. The chain is built from TRBV7-9 and TRBJ2-1, with D possibly TRBD2 on 6 matching bases. The CDR3 extends over 15 amino acids. Trimming removed 2 bases at V and 4 bases at J, with 12 bases between. Germline CDR1 is SEHNR and CDR2 is FQNEAQ (reference sequence).

On this clonotype itself: At one end the junction does not follow the germline gene, possibly because of a read error. The rearrangement uses TRBV20-1 and TRBJ2-5; D unresolved. This CDR3 is 14 amino acids long. The germline V gene has CDR1 DFQATT and CDR2 SNEGSKA (reference sequence). The CDR3 sequence is CSARVSGPQGTQYF. The DNA for the CDR3 is TGCAGTGCTAGAGTGTCCGGCCCCCAAGGGACCCAGTACTTC.

The rearrangement uses TRBV5-4 and TRBJ1-1; D unresolved. Germline V gene lookup returns CDR1 SGHNT and CDR2 YYREEE (reference sequence). Trimming removed 5 bases at V and 8 bases at J, with 22 bases between. The CDR3 covers 15 residues. CDR3 nucleotide sequence: TGTGCCAGCAGAAGAGGCGGCAGGAACGAATTCGAAGCTTTCTTT. It yields the protein CASRRGGRNEFEAFF.

This chain uses TRBV24-1 with TRBJ1-2, with 10 bases lining up with TRBD1. The V gene end was trimmed by 0 bases and the J gene end by 0 bases; junction bases not matched to a gene: 12. Germline V gene data show CDR1 as KGHDR and CDR2 as SFDVKD. The CDR3 length is 20 residues. CDR3 sequence reads: CATSDLSTGGSELTNYGYTF. The DNA for the CDR3 is TGTGCCACCAGTGATTTGTCGACAGGGGGCTCCGAGCTCACTAACTATGGCTACACCTTC.

Written as DNA, the CDR3 is TGTGCCACCAGCAGAGATCCTCTTGGGACAGCAAGTGGCTACACCTTC. Its protein is CATSRDPLGTASGYTF. V gene TRBV15 combines with J gene TRBJ1-2; 7 positions agree with TRBD1. The CDR3 contains 16 residues. In germline, CDR1 is LNHNV, CDR2 YYDKDF (reference sequence). V shed 0 bases, J shed 7 bases, and the junction held 11 bases outside the gene matches.

V is TRBV27 and J is TRBJ2-3, with D perhaps assigned TRBD1 or TRBD2 (7 bases each). Trimming took 2 bases from V and 8 from J, leaving 14 bases between them. CDR3 length equals 14 residues. Germline-derived CDR1 and CDR2 are MNHEY and SMNVEV (reference sequence). The CDR3 nucleotides are TGTGCCAGCAGTTTAAGGGAGGGGGCTGGTACGCAGTATTTT. Protein: CASSLREGAGTQYF.

The V and J genes are TRBV9 and TRBJ1-1; D not certain. CDR1 SGDLS and CDR2 YYNGEE come from the germline V gene. The CDR3 totals 15 residues. V was trimmed by 3 bases and J by 0 bases, leaving 12 bases between them. The CDR3 sequence is CASSGLEGMNTEAFF. DNA of the CDR3: TGTGCCAGCAGCGGGCTAGAGGGAATGAACACTGAAGCTTTCTTT.

The chain couples TRBV7-3 to TRBJ2-3; D perhaps matches TRBD2 (6 bases). Between the trimmed V and J ends, which lost 4 bases and 10 bases, there was a span of 12 bases. The V gene's germline CDR1 is SGHTA and CDR2 FQGTGA. The CDR3 runs 12 residues. CDR3 in amino acids: CASSSLRGAQYF. The CDR3, as DNA: TGTGCCAGCAGCTCACTCCGCGGGGCGCAGTATTTT.

V is TRBV29-1 and J is TRBJ2-4; possibly TRBD2 for D (6 bases). The CDR3 loop spans 13 amino acids. V dropped 4 bases and J dropped 5 bases, with 12 bases sitting between them. The germline CDR1 and CDR2 sequences are SQVTM and ANQGSEA. The CDR3 is CSVVGGSQNIQYF. Written as DNA, the CDR3 is TGCAGCGTTGTCGGGGGATCACAAAACATTCAGTACTTC.

The chain couples TRBV5-1 to TRBJ2-5, with 8 bases fitting TRBD1. The J segment lost 5 bases and the V segment lost 0 bases, leaving 6 bases of the junction unmatched. Germline V gives CDR1 SGHRS, CDR2 YFSETQ. CDR3 length: 15 residues. The CDR3 loop is CASSLDGQGWETQYF. The CDR3 bases are TGCGCCAGCAGCTTGGACGGACAGGGATGGGAGACCCAGTACTTC.

This sequence joins TRBV5-1 and TRBJ2-1; 14 nucleotides match TRBD2. Germline values: CDR1 SGHRS, CDR2 YFSETQ. The V segment lost 0 bases and the J segment 10 bases; nucleotides outside the gene matches: 9. The CDR3 sequence is 17 residues long. DNA for the CDR3: TGCGCCAGCAGCTTGGAAGCAAGGACTAGCGGGAGGCAGGAGCAGTTCTTC. It is translated as CASSLEARTSGRQEQFF.

This chain's CDR3 is CAWTETAGVGEQYF. The CDR3 DNA reads as TGTGCCTGGACCGAAACAGCGGGAGTGGGCGAGCAGTACTTC. This chain links TRBV30 with TRBJ2-7; 8 bases align to TRBD2. V shed 4 bases, J shed 6 bases, and the junction held 11 bases outside the gene matches. Germline values: CDR1 GTSNPN, CDR2 SVGIG (reference sequence). The CDR3 consists of 14 residues.

This clonotype was recorded only once. The chain recombines TRBV28 with TRBJ1-2, with 9 bases lining up with TRBD1. Germline CDR1 reads MDHEN; CDR2 reads SYDVKM. The CDR3 has 17 residues. The V gene end was trimmed by 4 bases and the J gene end by 1 base; junction bases not matched to a gene: 10. The CDR3 bases are TGTGCCAGCAGTTCGCTAGGACAGGGGTCCTTTAACTATGGCTACACCTTC. It codes for CASSSLGQGSFNYGYTF.

This chain joins TRBV12-5 and TRBJ1-4; D gene unclear. V gave up 4 bases and J gave up 6 bases, with 9 bases separating them. CDR3 length: 13 amino acids. Germline loops: CDR1 LGHNT, CDR2 FRNRAP. The CDR3 sequence is CASGWSADEKLFF. The CDR3 coding sequence is TGTGCTAGTGGTTGGTCGGCGGATGAAAAACTGTTTTTT.

The V and J genes are TRBV20-1 and TRBJ2-7; 10 bases fit TRBD2. Looked up from germline, CDR1 is DFQATT and CDR2 is SNEGSKA (reference sequence). Trimming took 0 bases from V and 3 from J; bases not matched to a gene: 8. The CDR3 has 16 amino acids. CDR3 nucleotide sequence: TGCAGTGCTAGAGATGCTCTACTAGCGGGATACTACGAGCAGTACTTC. It encodes CSARDALLAGYYEQYF.

The gene calls are TRBV3-1 and TRBJ2-7; 9 bases map to TRBD1. The germline CDR1 and CDR2 sequences are LGHDT and YNNKEL (reference sequence). This CDR3 comprises 16 residues. J lost 5 bases, V lost 4 bases, and 12 bases had no gene match. The CDR3: CASSPQARTGVDEQYF. The CDR3 DNA follows: TGTGCCAGCAGCCCCCAGGCAAGGACAGGGGTCGACGAGCAGTACTTC.

The chain has TRBV29-1 and TRBJ2-7, with TRBD2 matching over 8 bases. The germline V gene has CDR1 SQVTM and CDR2 ANQGSEA. V gave up 4 bases and J gave up 5 bases; unmatched junction bases: 4. CDR3 length equals 12 residues. CDR3 loop: CSVARGAHEQYF. For the CDR3, the DNA is TGCAGCGTTGCGCGGGGGGCCCACGAGCAGTACTTC.

This chain uses TRBV30 with TRBJ1-1; tentative D call: TRBD1 (5 bases). There are 13 residues in the CDR3. V gave up 0 bases and J gave up 8 bases, with 13 bases separating them. In germline, CDR1 is GTSNPN, CDR2 SVGIG (reference sequence). CDR3 in amino acids: CAWSVPGGLEAFF. CDR3 sequence (DNA): TGTGCCTGGAGTGTACCGGGGGGATTGGAAGCTTTCTTT.

The V gene is TRBV12-3 or TRBV12-4, the J gene TRBJ1-2; D gene uncertain. Trimming took off 6 bases at V and 5 bases at J, with 10 bases between the two ends. CDR3 length equals 12 residues. CDR3 nucleotide sequence: TGTGCCAGCAGAATAGCTGGGTATGGCTACACCTTC. Translating gives CASRIAGYGYTF.

The gene calls are TRBV11-2 and TRBJ2-4; no definite D call. Germline V gene sequence: CDR1 SGHAT, CDR2 FQNNGV. CDR3 length equals 14 residues. V lost 1 base, J lost 2 bases, and 6 bases lay in between. The CDR3 DNA follows: TGTGCCAGCAGCTTAGGGTTTCCCAAAAACATTCAGTACTTC. Encoded protein: CASSLGFPKNIQYF.

V usage is TRBV19 and J usage is TRBJ1-5; no clear D. The length of the CDR3 is 13 residues. CDR1 and CDR2 (germline): LNHDA, SQIVND (reference sequence). The germline V and J ends were trimmed by 6 bases and 0 bases, with 6 bases remaining between them. For the CDR3, the DNA is TGTGCCAGTAGAGTCTATAGCAATCAGCCCCAGCATTTT. Its translation: CASRVYSNQPQHF. The full variable domain, completed using reference TRBV19 and TRBJ1-5, is DGGITQSPKYLFRKEGQNVTLSCEQNLNHDAMYWYRQDPGQGLRLIYYSQIVNDFQKGDIAEGYSVSREKKESFPLTVTSAQKNPTAFYLCASRVYSNQPQHFGDGTRLSIL.